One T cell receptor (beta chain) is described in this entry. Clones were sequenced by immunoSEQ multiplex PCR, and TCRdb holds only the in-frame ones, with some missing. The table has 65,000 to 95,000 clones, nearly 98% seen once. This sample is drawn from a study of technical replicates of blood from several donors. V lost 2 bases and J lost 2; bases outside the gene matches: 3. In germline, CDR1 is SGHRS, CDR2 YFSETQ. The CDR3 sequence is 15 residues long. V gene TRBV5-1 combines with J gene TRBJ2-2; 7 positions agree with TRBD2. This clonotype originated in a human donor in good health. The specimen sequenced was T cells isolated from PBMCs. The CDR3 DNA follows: TGCGCCAGCAGCTTTCTAGCGGAAAACACCGGGGAGCTGTTTTTT. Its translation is CASSFLAENTGELFF.